Listed below are T cell receptor beta chains from one sample, sequenced in a study of blood T cell repertoires in COVID-19. The data were produced by immunoSEQ multiplex PCR, yet TCRdb's version contains in-frame clones alone and is incomplete. In the table there are approximately 360,000 clones, roughly four fifths of which are singletons. Sequenced sample: PBMCs or T cells enriched from blood (not recorded which). These receptors originate from a woman aged 45 to 65 who had recovered from COVID-19. The CDR3 runs from the conserved cysteine through the conserved F or W. The order of the fields is D gene, clone size, J gene, V gene, CDR3 protein, CDR3 DNA. The D gene is left open where the match is weak. Clone size is stated in some rows and not others, as once, few, many or a class when expanded.

>-|-|TRBJ2-3|TRBV7-2
CASHPWPGSTDTQYF
TGTGCCAGCCACCCCTGGCCAGGGAGCACAGATACGCAGTATTTT
>-|-|TRBJ1-1|TRBV5-4
CASSLRGGGRNTEAFF
TGTGCCAGCAGCCTGCGGGGGGGAGGACGGAACACTGAAGCTTTCTTT
>-|-|TRBJ1-4|TRBV5-1
CASSFSNEKLFF
TGCGCCAGCAGCTTTTCGAATGAAAAACTGTTTTTT
>TRBD2|-|TRBJ2-1|TRBV5-1
CASSWTSQTGLEQFF
TGCGCCAGCAGCTGGACTAGCCAGACAGGTCTTGAGCAGTTCTTC
>TRBD1|once|TRBJ1-2|TRBV5-5
CASSSLQGAADGYTF
TGTGCCAGCAGCTCCCTACAGGGGGCGGCGGATGGCTACACCTTC
>TRBD1|-|TRBJ1-2|TRBV7-8
CASSLQLVARGRDGYTF
TGTGCCAGCAGCTTACAATTAGTGGCCAGGGGGCGAGATGGCTACACCTTC
>TRBD2|once|TRBJ2-1|TRBV11-3
CASSQPITGTSGNEQFF
TGTGCCAGCAGCCAACCGATCACCGGGACTAGCGGAAATGAGCAGTTCTTC
>-|-|TRBJ1-3|TRBV9
CASSVGGGSTGNTIYF
TGTGCCAGCAGCGTAGGCGGAGGGTCAACTGGAAACACCATATATTTT
>-|-|TRBJ2-1|TRBV7-7
CASIQGEEDEQFF
TGTGCTAGCATACAGGGCGAGGAGGATGAGCAGTTCTTC
>-|-|TRBJ1-5|TRBV21-1
CASTRTDHSNQPQHF
TGTGCCAGCACCAGGACAGACCATAGCAATCAGCCCCAGCATTTT
>-|-|TRBJ1-3|TRBV5-6
CASSLEGMEYTIYF
TGTGCCAGCAGCTTGGAAGGAATGGAGTACACCATATATTTT
>TRBD1|-|TRBJ1-6|TRBV19
CASSNLRQGTSSPLHF
TGTGCCAGTAGCAATCTAAGACAGGGGACCTCTTCACCCCTCCACTTT
>TRBD1|-|TRBJ2-2|TRBV7-7
CASSSGQGNTGELFF
TGTGCTAGCAGCTCAGGACAGGGGAACACCGGGGAGCTGTTTTTT
>TRBD1|-|TRBJ1-1|TRBV7-8
CASSVRTGGNTEAFF
TGTGCCAGCAGCGTACGGACAGGGGGCAACACTGAAGCTTTCTTT
>TRBD1|once|TRBJ2-1|TRBV7-2
CASSLFPQGADNEQFF
TGTGCCAGCAGCTTGTTTCCGCAGGGGGCCGACAATGAGCAGTTCTTC
>-|-|TRBJ2-5|TRBV7-3
CASSLTAGNVETQYF
TGTGCCAGCAGCTTAACTGCAGGGAACGTAGAGACCCAGTACTTC
>-|-|TRBJ2-1|TRBV27
CASSLTRDDHRNEQFF
TGTGCCAGCAGTTTGACTAGGGACGACCATCGTAATGAGCAGTTCTTC
>TRBD1|few|TRBJ1-6|TRBV15
CATSRGGGQGSSPLHF
TGTGCCACCAGCAGGGGGGGAGGACAGGGTTCTTCACCCCTCCACTTT
>-|once|TRBJ2-1|TRBV15
CATSLGGIADNEQFF
TGTGCCACCAGCCTAGGAGGGATTGCTGACAATGAGCAGTTCTTC
>TRBD2|once|TRBJ2-1|TRBV6-2/TRBV6-3
CASSYSAGASYNEQFF
TGTGCCAGCAGTTACTCGGCGGGAGCTTCCTACAATGAGCAGTTCTTC
>-|-|TRBJ2-1|TRBV20-1
CSASPGDSYNEQFF
TGCAGTGCTAGTCCCGGGGATTCCTACAATGAGCAGTTCTTC
>TRBD1|-|TRBJ1-5|TRBV2
CASSEFRGGNQPQHF
TGTGCCAGCAGTGAATTCAGGGGGGGCAATCAGCCCCAGCATTTT
>-|few|TRBJ1-6|TRBV5-1
CASSPRQAGESPLHF
TGCGCCAGCAGCCCCCGACAGGCGGGAGAGTCACCCCTCCACTTT
>TRBD1|-|TRBJ1-2|TRBV30
CAWSRTGAFYGYTF
TGTGCCTGGAGTAGGACAGGGGCCTTCTATGGCTACACCTTC
>TRBD2|once|TRBJ2-2|TRBV27
CASSLSRGGGGANTGELFF
TGTGCCAGCAGTTTATCGCGGGGGGGCGGGGGCGCGAACACCGGGGAGCTGTTTTTT
>-|-|TRBJ2-5|TRBV15
CATSRDKVGGLTYQETQYF
TGTGCCACCAGCAGAGATAAAGTCGGCGGACTGACGTACCAAGAGACCCAGTACTTC
>-|-|TRBJ1-1|TRBV28
CASSPRTPRVTEAFF
TGTGCCAGCAGTCCCCGGACTCCTAGGGTCACTGAAGCTTTCTTT
>-|few|TRBJ1-6|TRBV5-4
CASSLVQGESPLHF
TGTGCCAGCAGCTTGGTCCAAGGGGAATCACCCCTCCACTTT